This TCR beta chain was recovered during a study of control samples from healthy donors and cancer patients. V lost 5 bases and J 8 bases, leaving 15 bases between the germline ends. The length of the CDR3 is 13 residues. In germline, CDR1 is SGHNT, CDR2 YENEEA. Sequencing used immunoSEQ multiplex PCR; TCRdb keeps in-frame clones, though not all of them. The table has fewer than 90,000 clones, nearly 85% seen once; the top ten hold under 30%. This sequence was found in a middle-aged man in good health. The chain joins TRBV11-3 to TRBJ1-1, with D maybe TRBD1 (6 bases). The specimen was blood. CDR3 loop: CASSLLQGAEAFF. CDR3 DNA sequence: TGTGCCAGCAGCCTATTACAGGGAGCGGAAGCTTTCTTT.